By its share, the clone carrying this T cell receptor beta chain is medium-sized. What it recognizes is unknown. CDR1 SGHRS and CDR2 YFSETQ come from the germline V gene. Trimming took 3 bases from V and 2 from J; bases not matched to a gene: 6. CDR3 size: 18 residues. This entry belongs to a study of breast tumors, draining lymph nodes, adjacent tissues. Study observations and caveats: Findings are consistent with lymph node origin and intratumoral expansion of most tumor T cells. Tumors had less TCR diversity than lymph nodes, more than nontumor tissue. Data only fit, rather than demonstrated, lymph node origin of most tumor T cells. Luminal-like breast cancer showed significantly greater tumor-nontumor repertoire similarity than basal-like breast cancer did.

In TCRdb, the multiplex PCR reads were re-called with MiXCR into one record per CDR3 protein. The sample lists around 70,000 distinct CDR3 sequences, roughly 44% occurring once. The TCR was taken from a female donor with breast cancer. Some clones in this sample may be carry-over from other donors' samples. This sequence joins TRBV5-1 and TRBJ2-3, with 16 bases that match TRBD2. The sample consisted of breast tumor tissue. DNA for the CDR3: TGCGCCAGCAGCTGGGGACTAGCGGGGGGGCGCGCCACAGATACGCAGTATTTT. Its protein is CASSWGLAGGRATDTQYF.